Below, 30 T cell receptor beta chains from the same sample are listed, as sequenced in a study of response to subunit inactivated influenza vaccine. TCRdb re-called the RT-PCR reads with MiXCR, one entry per CDR3 protein. The profile shows 710,000 or so distinct CDR3 sequences, less than 20% of them singletons. Sequencing used PBMCs from blood, obtained roughly 12 days after vaccination. These receptor sequences come from a man between 45 and 60 years old who received an inactivated influenza vaccine.

In this sample, this clonotype turned up a few times. The rearrangement joins TRBV11-2 to TRBJ2-6, with TRBD1 matching over 7 bases. V trimming: 2 bases; J trimming: 2 bases; junction bases outside the gene matches: 9. CDR1 is SGHAT and CDR2 is FQNNGV in the germline V gene. The CDR3 covers 18 residues. The CDR3 DNA reads as TGTGCCAGCAGCTTAAGGGGGACAGCTGGGACTGGGGCCAACGTCCTGACTTTC. This encodes CASSLRGTAGTGANVLTF.

This clonotype has a count of ten or more. This chain connects TRBV27 to TRBJ1-5; 9 bases match TRBD1. V lost 6 bases to trimming and J lost 1 base; unmatched junction nucleotides: 7. Per the germline V gene, CDR1 is MNHEY and CDR2 is SMNVEV (reference sequence). The CDR3 is made up of 16 amino acids. This CDR3 is CASSLSGQGSNQPQHF. CDR3 coding DNA: TGTGCCAGCAGCCTTTCAGGACAGGGGAGCAATCAGCCCCAGCATTTT.

This clonotype has only a few counts. The V call is TRBV6-6, the J call TRBJ2-7, with a possible D match to TRBD1 (6 bases). The ends were cut back, 6 bases at V and 2 bases at J, with 11 bases in the middle. Germline CDR1 and CDR2: MNHNY and SVGAGI (reference sequence). CDR3 size: 13 residues. The CDR3 loop is CASRQGFPYEQYF. The CDR3 coding sequence is TGTGCCAGCAGACAGGGTTTTCCCTACGAGCAGTACTTC.

This clonotype came up a few times. The chain couples TRBV12-3 or TRBV12-4 to TRBJ2-1, with 12 bases that match TRBD2. V gave up 7 bases and J gave up 7 bases; unmatched junction bases: 5. The CDR3 is 14 residues long. The DNA of the CDR3 is TGTGCCAGCACCAAGGGACTAGCGGGTAATGAGCAGTTCTTC. This encodes CASTKGLAGNEQFF.

The rearrangement joins TRBV28 to TRBJ2-7, with TRBD1 matching 9 bases. There are 15 residues in the CDR3. After removal of 5 bases from V and 7 bases from J, the junction contained 12 bases not matched to a gene. CDR1 MDHEN and CDR2 SYDVKM come from the germline V gene. The CDR3: CASSGGQGVLWEQYF. CDR3 coding DNA: TGTGCCAGCAGTGGGGGACAGGGAGTCTTGTGGGAGCAGTACTTC.

In its sample, this clonotype was seen a few times. The chain employs TRBV6-1 and TRBJ2-7; TRBD2 agrees at 11 bases. Germline CDR1 reads MNHNS; CDR2 reads SASEGT. V lost 5 bases and J lost 2; bases outside the gene matches: 8. This CDR3 has 16 amino acids. CDR3 protein: CASSIGTSGGPYEQYF. CDR3 in DNA: TGTGCCAGCAGTATCGGGACTAGCGGAGGACCCTACGAGCAGTACTTC.

This sequence joins TRBV29-1 and TRBJ2-5; D possibly corresponds to TRBD2 (5 bases). In germline, CDR1 is SQVTM, CDR2 ANQGSEA. CDR3 length: 12 amino acids. Trimming pared 8 bases from V and 6 bases from J, leaving 16 bases between. CDR3 bases: TGCAGCCCCTTGGAGGAGGTGAAGACCCAGTACTTC. Residues: CSPLEEVKTQYF.

This sequence joins TRBV20-1 and TRBJ1-6; TRBD1 might be the D (5 bases). Germline loops: CDR1 DFQATT, CDR2 SNEGSKA (reference sequence). The V end lost 7 bases, the J end lost 7 bases, and 17 bases lay between the germline ends. The CDR3 sequence is 14 residues long. CDR3 in DNA: TGCAGTGGAACTACCGGGACGGCGAATTCACCCCTCCACTTT. Protein: CSGTTGTANSPLHF.

This clonotype appeared a few times. This chain uses TRBV10-3 with TRBJ2-5, with 7 positions matching TRBD1. V was pared by 2 bases and J by 4 bases, with 4 bases of the junction left unmatched. CDR1 ENHRY and CDR2 SYGVKD come from the germline V gene. The CDR3 is 14 residues long. CDR3: CAISEDRVGETQYF. CDR3 nucleotides: TGTGCCATCAGTGAGGACAGGGTTGGAGAGACCCAGTACTTC.

This clonotype has at least ten counts. This chain uses TRBV29-1 with TRBJ2-4; no firm D call. V was pared by 2 bases and J by 2 bases, with 13 bases between. The CDR3 runs to 15 residues. CDR1 and CDR2 from the germline V gene are SQVTM and ANQGSEA. The CDR3: CSVEFGLGSKNIQYF. CDR3 nucleotides: TGCAGCGTTGAATTCGGGTTGGGGTCCAAAAACATTCAGTACTTC.

This clonotype was picked up a small number of times. This chain connects TRBV4-1 to TRBJ1-2, with 10 bases aligning to TRBD1. In germline, CDR1 is MGHRA, CDR2 YSYEKL. CDR3 length: 15 amino acids. Trimming removed 1 base from V and 8 bases from J; junction bases left unmatched: 7. The CDR3 protein is CASSQGGQGSWGYTF. The CDR3 nucleotides read TGCGCCAGCAGCCAAGGGGGACAGGGGAGTTGGGGCTACACCTTC.

This clonotype was recorded a few times. The genes are TRBV7-2 and TRBJ2-3; 7 nucleotides align to TRBD1. The trim removed 5 bases at V and 2 bases at J, leaving 10 bases unmatched. The CDR3 length is 16 residues. Germline assignment: CDR1 SGHTA and CDR2 FQGNSA. CDR3 nucleotide sequence: TGTGCCAGCAGCCAGGGGGACGGCCGGAACACAGATACGCAGTATTTT. It codes for CASSQGDGRNTDTQYF.

This clonotype has more than one count but fewer than ten. The V gene is TRBV6-1, the J gene TRBJ1-6, with D tentatively TRBD1 (6 bases). This CDR3 is 16 amino acids long. V shed 5 bases and J shed 4 bases, with 15 bases lying between them. Germline V lookup: CDR1 MNHNS, CDR2 SASEGT. CDR3: CASSQSQGLYNSPLHF. CDR3 sequence (DNA): TGTGCCAGCAGTCAATCCCAGGGGTTGTATAATTCACCCCTCCACTTT.

The chain joins TRBV30 to TRBJ2-7; D not resolved. This CDR3 is built from 13 residues. CDR1 GTSNPN and CDR2 SVGIG come from the germline V gene (reference sequence). V lost 7 bases to trimming and J lost 0 bases, with 13 bases between them. CDR3: CAFSDGLSYEQYF. In DNA form, the CDR3 reads TGTGCCTTTTCGGACGGCCTCTCCTACGAGCAGTACTTC.

This clonotype was counted between two and nine times. The genes are TRBV18 and TRBJ2-3, with unresolved D. The CDR3 is made up of 14 amino acids. Trimming cost V 3 bases and J 4 bases, with 11 bases left between them. CDR1 is KGHSH and CDR2 is LQKENI in the germline V gene. The CDR3 here is CASSPTDKPDTQYF. Here the CDR3 DNA reads TGTGCCAGCTCACCTACTGACAAACCAGATACGCAGTATTTT.

The chain joins TRBV28 to TRBJ2-3, with unresolved D. This CDR3 has 12 residues. V shed 7 bases and J shed 3 bases, with 8 bases lying between them. CDR1 is MDHEN and CDR2 is SYDVKM in the germline V gene. The CDR3 loop reads CASTAWTDTQYF. The CDR3 coding sequence is TGTGCCAGCACCGCTTGGACAGATACGCAGTATTTT.

Concerning this clonotype: At one boundary the junction diverges from the germline segment, which might be a read error. This chain links TRBV20-1 with TRBJ1-1; the D gene is possibly TRBD1 (5 bases). In germline, CDR1 is DFQATT, CDR2 SNEGSKA (reference sequence). CDR3 length equals 9 residues. The CDR3 here is CSEDTEAFF. CDR3 nucleotides: TGCAGCGAGGACACCGAAGCTTTCTTT.

This clonotype was seen more than once but under ten times. This rearrangement joins TRBV4-2 to TRBJ2-1, with no clear D. The CDR3 extends over 15 amino acids. Trimming took 0 bases from V and 8 from J, leaving 14 bases between them. Germline CDR1 LGHNA, CDR2 YNFKEQ. The CDR3 sequence: CASSQEVAGSYEQFF. CDR3 sequence (DNA): TGTGCCAGCAGCCAAGAAGTAGCAGGCTCCTATGAGCAGTTCTTC.

J is TRBJ1-2 and V is TRBV5-5; the D is unclear. The CDR3 covers 11 residues. Germline values: CDR1 SGHKS, CDR2 YYEKEE (reference sequence). The V end lost 1 base, the J end lost 13 bases, and 11 bases lay between the germline ends. The CDR3 DNA follows: TGTGCCAGCAGCTTGACAGCCCCCTTCACCTTC. Residues: CASSLTAPFTF.

The rearrangement joins TRBV20-1 to TRBJ2-1; 13 nucleotides align to TRBD2. Looked up from germline, CDR1 is DFQATT and CDR2 is SNEGSKA (reference sequence). CDR3 length: 17 amino acids. V lost 0 bases, J lost 3 bases, and 5 bases stayed unmatched. The CDR3 DNA reads as TGCAGTGCTAGAGATCTCCGGACTAGCGGGAGCTACAATGAGCAGTTCTTC. Translation: CSARDLRTSGSYNEQFF.

This chain connects TRBV7-2 to TRBJ1-1; D is uncertain. Germline values: CDR1 SGHTA, CDR2 FQGNSA. The V gene lost 5 bases and the J gene lost 3 bases, with 10 bases spanning the gap. CDR3 length: 13 residues. The CDR3 bases are TGTGCCAGCAGCCCGAGGAGGCACACTGAAGCTTTCTTT. Its translation is CASSPRRHTEAFF.

This clonotype has only a few counts. The V gene is TRBV10-3, the J gene TRBJ2-3; 9 bases agree with TRBD2. CDR3 length equals 14 residues. Looked up from germline, CDR1 is ENHRY and CDR2 is SYGVKD. Trimming removed 5 bases from V and 1 base from J; junction bases left unmatched: 1. The CDR3 loop reads CAISLAGGTDTQYF. The CDR3 region has the DNA TGTGCCATCAGTTTAGCGGGAGGCACAGATACGCAGTATTTT.

This chain connects TRBV4-2 to TRBJ2-7, with 7 bases that match TRBD2. The CDR3 contains 15 residues. After removal of 5 bases from V and 6 bases from J, the junction contained 13 bases not matched to a gene. Germline-derived CDR1 and CDR2 are LGHNA and YNFKEQ. CDR3 coding DNA: TGTGCCAGCAGCTATCACGGACTAGTGCTCGGCGAGCAGTACTTC. Residues: CASSYHGLVLGEQYF.

This clonotype was seen many times. The rearrangement uses TRBV7-2 and TRBJ2-3; the D gene is possibly TRBD1 (5 bases). CDR1 and CDR2 (germline): SGHTA, FQGNSA. The CDR3 sequence is 17 residues long. V was trimmed by 5 bases and J by 1 base, leaving 19 bases between them. The chain's CDR3 is CASSPDLIGAGTDTQYF. In nucleotides, the CDR3 is TGTGCCAGCAGCCCCGACCTTATTGGGGCCGGCACAGATACGCAGTATTTT.

This clonotype turned up a few times. The V call is TRBV20-1, the J call TRBJ2-3; 13 bases are a match to TRBD2. The CDR3 extends over 15 amino acids. J was trimmed by 4 bases and V by 5 bases; bases with no gene match: 6. The germline V gene encodes CDR1 DFQATT and CDR2 SNEGSKA (reference sequence). CDR3: CSAQGLAGAPDTQYF. CDR3 coding DNA: TGCAGTGCTCAAGGACTAGCGGGAGCTCCAGATACGCAGTATTTT.

The chain couples TRBV10-3 to TRBJ2-1; 9 bases line up with TRBD1. V was pared by 10 bases and J by 0 bases, with 13 bases of the junction left unmatched. The CDR3 extends over 17 amino acids. Germline V CDR1 and CDR2: ENHRY, SYGVKD. CDR3 DNA sequence: TGTGCCACCAGGGGACAGGGATCCTCGAGCTCCTACAATGAGCAGTTCTTC. This encodes CATRGQGSSSSYNEQFF.

The V gene is TRBV7-8, the J gene TRBJ2-7, with D hard to call. V lost 5 bases and J 6 bases, leaving 23 bases between the germline ends. The V gene's germline CDR1 is SGHVS and CDR2 FQNEAQ. The CDR3 spans 16 residues. CDR3 nucleotides: TGTGCCAGCAGCCCCGCGTGGGCTAGGATCCCGCTCGAGCAGTACTTC. Translated, it gives CASSPAWARIPLEQYF.

The chain carries TRBV7-9 and TRBJ2-1; TRBD2 agrees at 9 bases. CDR3 length: 14 amino acids. The V gene's germline CDR1 is SEHNR and CDR2 FQNEAQ (reference sequence). The J segment lost 5 bases and the V segment lost 5 bases, leaving 4 bases of the junction unmatched. CDR3 nucleotides: TGTGCCAGCAGCCGGGGGACTAGCAACAATGAGCAGTTCTTC. Translated, it gives CASSRGTSNNEQFF.

J is TRBJ1-1 and V is TRBV7-9, with 8 bases that match TRBD1. With 5 bases clipped from V and 3 bases from J, the junction kept 8 bases outside the gene matches. The germline CDR1 and CDR2 sequences are SEHNR and FQNEAQ (reference sequence). The length of the CDR3 is 15 residues. In DNA, the CDR3 is TGTGCCAGCAGCCGACAGGGGCCGGGGGACACTGAAGCTTTCTTT. As protein: CASSRQGPGDTEAFF.

V gene TRBV24-1 combines with J gene TRBJ2-3; 14 nucleotides align to TRBD2. CDR1 and CDR2 (germline): KGHDR, SFDVKD. The CDR3 sequence is 18 residues long. Trimming at V came to 4 bases and at J to 5 bases, leaving 10 bases not matched to a gene. The CDR3 DNA reads TGTGCCACCAGTGACCCGGGACTAGCGGGAGTAGGCTTAGATACGCAGTATTTT. Its protein is CATSDPGLAGVGLDTQYF.